This section outlines one T cell receptor (beta chain) sequence together with its context. Some clones are missing from TCRdb's copy, which holds only in-frame ones; the method was immunoSEQ multiplex PCR. The sample lists 71,000 or so clones, about 94% occurring once. The data originate from a study of cytomegalovirus exposure and HLA in healthy donors. Germline CDR1 and CDR2: SGHKS and YYEKEE (reference sequence). J lost 4 bases, V lost 0 bases, and 4 bases had no gene match. This CDR3 comprises 15 residues. This TCR derives from a man between 18 and 29 years old in good health and CMV-seropositive. Sequencing was carried out using PBMCs. The genes are TRBV5-5 and TRBJ2-7; 10 bases agree with TRBD1. DNA for the CDR3: TGTGCCAGCAGCTTGGAGGGACAGGGGCTATACGAGCAGTACTTC. It encodes CASSLEGQGLYEQYF.